The rows below give T cell receptor beta chains drawn from one sample of a study of T-cell memory formation after mild COVID-19. Using its own MiXCR run on the 5' RACE reads, TCRdb lists one record per CDR3 protein. Here the sample spans over 400,000 distinct CDR3 sequences, 23% being singletons. Sequenced: PBMCs or a T cell subset sorted from them (not recorded which). The receptors here all came from an adult woman who had mild COVID-19 (a few samples of this study predate the infection). Cell type and time point are not known. The CDR3 runs from the conserved cysteine through the conserved F or W. A D gene is named only where the DNA matches it firmly. Clone size is given for some rows only: seen once, a few or many times, or a class if the clone is expanded.

V	J	D	size	CDR3	DNA
TRBV29-1	TRBJ2-7	-	few	CSVLPGAAYEQYF	TGCAGCGTCTTACCAGGCGCGGCCTACGAGCAGTACTTC
TRBV28	TRBJ2-1	TRBD1	many	CASSSAAGDRALYNEQFF	TGTGCCAGCAGTTCAGCGGCAGGGGACAGGGCGCTCTACAATGAGCAGTTCTTC
TRBV7-3	TRBJ2-3	TRBD2	many	CASSLWAPSGGTPDTQYF	TGTGCCAGCAGCTTATGGGCTCCTAGCGGGGGGACACCAGATACGCAGTATTTT
TRBV6-1	TRBJ2-7	TRBD1	-	CASSGMDRGISEQYF	TGTGCCAGCAGTGGCATGGACAGGGGGATCAGCGAGCAGTACTTC
TRBV18	TRBJ2-3	TRBD2	-	CASSRGRPDTDTQYF	TGTGCCAGCTCACGCGGGAGGCCTGACACAGATACGCAGTATTTT
TRBV20-1	TRBJ1-2	-	-	CSASPVNYGYTF	TGCAGTGCTAGTCCTGTGAACTATGGCTACACCTTC
TRBV20-1	TRBJ1-2	TRBD1	-	CSARGQGAFGYTF	TGCAGTGCTAGAGGACAGGGGGCTTTTGGCTACACCTTC
TRBV29-1	TRBJ2-7	-	-	CSVGSTYEQYF	TGCAGCGTGGGCAGTACCTACGAGCAGTACTTC
TRBV4-3	TRBJ1-2	-	-	CASSQGNVPYGYTF	TGCGCCAGCAGCCAAGGGAATGTTCCCTATGGCTACACCTTC
TRBV7-9	TRBJ2-3	-	-	CASSHPGPSGATDTQYF	TGTGCCAGCAGCCACCCCGGCCCGTCGGGCGCAACAGATACGCAGTATTTT
TRBV12-3/TRBV12-4	TRBJ2-3	-	-	CASSLRGPPVPDTQYF	TGTGCCAGCAGCCTCAGGGGCCCCCCGGTCCCAGATACGCAGTATTTT
TRBV7-9	TRBJ2-7	-	few	CASSPPVHYEQYF	TGTGCCAGCAGCCCCCCCGTTCATTACGAGCAGTACTTC
TRBV6-4	TRBJ2-1	-	many	CASSDSVGEGRNEQFF	TGTGCCAGCAGTGACTCAGTGGGAGAAGGGCGGAATGAGCAGTTCTTC
TRBV13	TRBJ1-6	TRBD1	-	CASSTRDRRWHLHF	TGTGCCAGCAGCACCAGGGACAGGCGATGGCACCTCCACTTT
TRBV5-1	TRBJ2-1	-	once	CASSLGMSYNEQFF	TGCGCCAGCAGCTTGGGCATGTCGTACAATGAGCAGTTCTTC
TRBV5-1	TRBJ1-3	-	-	CASSSGPPGNTIYF	TGCGCCAGCAGCTCCGGCCCTCCGGGAAACACCATATATTTT
TRBV7-9	TRBJ1-1	-	few	CASSLVYNTEAFF	TGTGCCAGCAGCTTAGTTTACAACACTGAAGCTTTCTTT
TRBV5-4	TRBJ2-5	TRBD1	few	CASSIGQGETQYF	TGTGCCAGCAGCATTGGACAGGGAGAGACCCAGTACTTC
TRBV5-5	TRBJ1-1	-	-	CASNPWGGLEAFF	TGTGCCAGCAATCCCTGGGGGGGCCTTGAAGCTTTCTTT
TRBV29-1	TRBJ2-3	-	-	CSVIKGVDTQYF	TGCAGCGTTATCAAGGGGGTCGATACGCAGTATTTT
TRBV6-5	TRBJ2-7	TRBD2	-	CASPPAGGTSGTVGEQYF	TGTGCCAGCCCCCCGGCAGGAGGGACTAGCGGGACCGTAGGCGAGCAGTACTTC
TRBV12-3/TRBV12-4	TRBJ1-4	-	-	CASSLRDVRGLEKLFF	TGTGCCAGCAGTTTGCGCGATGTCAGAGGGCTTGAAAAACTGTTTTTT
TRBV12-3/TRBV12-4	TRBJ1-1	-	few	CASSLGVAFF	TGTGCCAGCAGTTTGGGGGTAGCTTTCTTT